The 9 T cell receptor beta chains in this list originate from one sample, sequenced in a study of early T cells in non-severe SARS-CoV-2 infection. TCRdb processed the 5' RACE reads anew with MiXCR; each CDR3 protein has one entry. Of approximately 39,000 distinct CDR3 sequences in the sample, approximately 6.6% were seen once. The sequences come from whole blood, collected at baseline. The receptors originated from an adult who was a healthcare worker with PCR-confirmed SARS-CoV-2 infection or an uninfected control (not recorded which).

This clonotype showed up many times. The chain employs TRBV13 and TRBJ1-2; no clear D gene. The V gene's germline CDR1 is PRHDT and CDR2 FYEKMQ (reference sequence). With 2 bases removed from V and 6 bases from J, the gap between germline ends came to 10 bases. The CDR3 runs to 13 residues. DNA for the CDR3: TGTGCCAGCAGCTTAAGGCGGGCCGATGGCTACACCTTC. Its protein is CASSLRRADGYTF. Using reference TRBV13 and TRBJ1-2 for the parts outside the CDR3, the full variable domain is AAGVIQSPRHLIKEKRETATLKCYPIPRHDTVYWYQQGPGQDPQFLISFYEKMQSDKGSIPDRFSAQQFSDYHSELNMSSLELGDSALYFCASSLRRADGYTFGSGTRLTVV.

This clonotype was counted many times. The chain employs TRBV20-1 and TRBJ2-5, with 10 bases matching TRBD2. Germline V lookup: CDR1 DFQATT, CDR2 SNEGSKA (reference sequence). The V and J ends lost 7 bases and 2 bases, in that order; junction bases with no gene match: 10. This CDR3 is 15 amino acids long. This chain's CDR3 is CSVTATSGLQETQYF. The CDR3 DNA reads TGCAGTGTTACGGCGACTAGCGGGTTACAAGAGACCCAGTACTTC.

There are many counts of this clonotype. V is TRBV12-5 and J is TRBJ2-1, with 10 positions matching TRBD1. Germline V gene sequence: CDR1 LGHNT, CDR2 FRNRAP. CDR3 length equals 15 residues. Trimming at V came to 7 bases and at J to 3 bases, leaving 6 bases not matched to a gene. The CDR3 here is CASAQGTGVYNEQFF. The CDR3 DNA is TGTGCTAGTGCCCAGGGGACAGGGGTCTACAATGAGCAGTTCTTC.

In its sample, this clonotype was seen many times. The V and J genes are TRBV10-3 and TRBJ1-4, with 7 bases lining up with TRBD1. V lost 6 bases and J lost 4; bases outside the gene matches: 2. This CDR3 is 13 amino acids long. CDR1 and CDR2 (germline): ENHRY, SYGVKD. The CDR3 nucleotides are TGTGCCATCAGGGGACAGAATAATGAAAAACTGTTTTTT. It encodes CAIRGQNNEKLFF.

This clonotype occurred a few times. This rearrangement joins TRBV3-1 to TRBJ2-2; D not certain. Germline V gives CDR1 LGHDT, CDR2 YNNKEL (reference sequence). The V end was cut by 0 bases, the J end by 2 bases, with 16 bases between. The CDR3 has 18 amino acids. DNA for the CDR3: TGTGCCAGCAGCCAAGATATCAAGGCGGCAATTAACACCGGGGAGCTGTTTTTT. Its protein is CASSQDIKAAINTGELFF.

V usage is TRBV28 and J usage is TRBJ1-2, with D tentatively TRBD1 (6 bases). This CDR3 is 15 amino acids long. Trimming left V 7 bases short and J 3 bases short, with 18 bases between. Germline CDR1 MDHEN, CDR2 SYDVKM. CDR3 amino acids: CASNSGAWEHYGYTF. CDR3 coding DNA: TGTGCCAGCAACTCGGGGGCGTGGGAGCACTATGGCTACACCTTC.

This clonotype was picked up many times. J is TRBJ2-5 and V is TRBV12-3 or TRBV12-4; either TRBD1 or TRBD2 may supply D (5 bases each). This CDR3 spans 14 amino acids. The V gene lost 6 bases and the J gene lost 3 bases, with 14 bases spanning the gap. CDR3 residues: CASRTERREETQYF. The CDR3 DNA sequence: TGTGCCAGCAGGACAGAAAGGCGGGAAGAGACCCAGTACTTC.

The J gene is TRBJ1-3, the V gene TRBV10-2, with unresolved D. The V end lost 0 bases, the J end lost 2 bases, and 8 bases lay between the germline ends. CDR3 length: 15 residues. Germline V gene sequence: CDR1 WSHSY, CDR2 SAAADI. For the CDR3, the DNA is TGCGCCAGCAGTGAGTCCCTAGGAACTGGAAACACCATATATTTT. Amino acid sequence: CASSESLGTGNTIYF.

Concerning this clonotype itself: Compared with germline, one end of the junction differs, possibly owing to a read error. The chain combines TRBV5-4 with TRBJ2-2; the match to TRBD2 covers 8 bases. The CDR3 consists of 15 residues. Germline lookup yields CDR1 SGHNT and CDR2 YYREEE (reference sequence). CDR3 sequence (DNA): TGTGCCAGCAGACTACAGGGAGCGGGGGCCGGGGAGCTTTTTTTT. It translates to CASRLQGAGAGELFF.